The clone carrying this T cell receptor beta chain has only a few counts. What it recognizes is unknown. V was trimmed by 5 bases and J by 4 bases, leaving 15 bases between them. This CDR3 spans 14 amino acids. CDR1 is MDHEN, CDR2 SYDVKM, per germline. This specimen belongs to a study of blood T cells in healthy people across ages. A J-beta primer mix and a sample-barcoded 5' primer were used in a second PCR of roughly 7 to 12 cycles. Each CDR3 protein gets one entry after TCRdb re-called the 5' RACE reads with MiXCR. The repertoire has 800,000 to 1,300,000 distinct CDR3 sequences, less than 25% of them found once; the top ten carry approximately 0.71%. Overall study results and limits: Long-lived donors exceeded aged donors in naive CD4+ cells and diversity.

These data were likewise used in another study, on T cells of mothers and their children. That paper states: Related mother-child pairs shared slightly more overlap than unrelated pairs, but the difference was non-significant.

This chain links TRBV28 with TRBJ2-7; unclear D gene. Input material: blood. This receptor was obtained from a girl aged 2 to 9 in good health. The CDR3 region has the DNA TGTGCCAGCAGTCCACCCATCCCCGGGTACGAGCAGTACTTC. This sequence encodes CASSPPIPGYEQYF.